The 18 T cell receptor beta chains below were found in one sample sequenced in a study of blood T cell repertoires in COVID-19. Data came from immunoSEQ multiplex PCR; TCRdb stores just in-frame clones and leaves some out. Of over 100,000 clones detected, over 65% appear once; the ten largest clones hold 4% to 5.5%. Sequencing used peripheral blood. The receptors were gathered from a woman between 65 and 79 years old with acute or convalescent COVID-19.

The genes are TRBV14 and TRBJ1-1; weak D call: TRBD1 (5 bases). The CDR3 contains 15 residues. Per the germline V gene, CDR1 is SGHDN and CDR2 is FVKESK. With 1 base removed from V and 4 bases from J, the gap between germline ends came to 13 bases. CDR3: CASSQGPGGVTEAFF. The DNA of the CDR3 is TGTGCCAGCAGCCAAGGGCCGGGGGGTGTCACTGAAGCTTTCTTT.

The V and J genes are TRBV7-2 and TRBJ2-1, with a tentative D call TRBD2 (6 bases). Germline V gives CDR1 SGHTA, CDR2 FQGNSA. Between the trimmed V and J ends, which lost 1 base and 8 bases, there was a span of 12 bases. The CDR3 runs 14 residues. The CDR3 DNA follows: TGTGCCAGCAGCTTAGGCGGAGGGGTTGATGAGCAGTTCTTC. It encodes CASSLGGGVDEQFF. Variable domain in full (rest from reference TRBV7-2 and TRBJ2-1): GAGVSQSPSNKVTEKGKDVELRCDPISGHTALYWYRQSLGQGLEFLIYFQGNSAPDKSGLPSDRFSAERTGGSVSTLTIQRTQQEDSAVYLCASSLGGGVDEQFFGPGTRLTVL.

This clone came up once. The chain is built from TRBV7-2 and TRBJ2-1; TRBD2 aligns across 9 bases. The V gene's germline CDR1 is SGHTA and CDR2 FQGNSA. V dropped 3 bases and J dropped 3; count of bases not matched to a gene: 12. This CDR3 has 18 amino acids. CDR3 in DNA: TGTGCCAGCAGCTTCGGCCTAGCGGGGCCCCCCCACTACAATGAGCAGTTCTTC. Translation: CASSFGLAGPPHYNEQFF.

The V and J genes are TRBV30 and TRBJ2-4; the match to TRBD1 covers 8 bases. Losses at the gene ends were 3 bases for V and 9 bases for J; bases not matched to a gene: 4. Germline lookup yields CDR1 GTSNPN and CDR2 SVGIG (reference sequence). The CDR3 is 12 residues long. The CDR3 sequence is CAWSGQGGIQYF. The CDR3 nucleotides are TGTGCCTGGAGCGGACAGGGCGGCATTCAGTACTTC. Drawing the rest from reference TRBV30 and TRBJ2-4, the complete variable domain is SQTIHQWPATLVQPVGSPLSLECTVEGTSNPNLYWYRQAAGRGLQLLFYSVGIGQISSEVPQNLSASRPQDRQFILSSKKLLLSDSGFYLCAWSGQGGIQYFGAGTRLSVL.

The gene calls are TRBV12-3 or TRBV12-4 and TRBJ1-2; a possible D gene is TRBD1 (6 bases). Trimming removed 3 bases at V and 6 bases at J, with 11 bases between. The CDR3 extends over 13 amino acids. CDR3 protein: CASSLAGVNGYTF. DNA for the CDR3: TGTGCCAGCAGTTTGGCAGGGGTTAATGGCTACACCTTC.

V gene TRBV19 combines with J gene TRBJ2-5, with D possibly being TRBD1 (5 bases). The ends were cut back, 2 bases at V and 4 bases at J, with 8 bases in the middle. The CDR3 extends over 13 amino acids. Per the germline V gene, CDR1 is LNHDA and CDR2 is SQIVND (reference sequence). The CDR3 loop is CASSIQGPETQYF. CDR3 nucleotide sequence: TGTGCCAGTAGTATACAGGGTCCAGAGACCCAGTACTTC.

V usage is TRBV15 and J usage is TRBJ1-1, with a tentative D call TRBD1 (6 bases). This CDR3 region has 15 residues. V dropped 1 base and J dropped 1 base, with 10 bases sitting between them. Germline V gene data show CDR1 as LNHNV and CDR2 as YYDKDF (reference sequence). The CDR3 protein is CATSRVRGQNTEAFF. DNA of the CDR3: TGTGCCACCAGCAGAGTTAGGGGACAGAACACTGAAGCTTTCTTT. Looking up the rest from reference TRBV15 and TRBJ1-1 gives the full variable domain: DAMVIQNPRYQVTQFGKPVTLSCSQTLNHNVMYWYQQKSSQAPKLLFHYYDKDFNNEADTPDNFQSRRPNTSFCFLDIRSPGLGDTAMYLCATSRVRGQNTEAFFGQGTRLTVV.

The rearrangement uses TRBV7-8 and TRBJ1-2, with TRBD1 matching 8 bases. V trimming: 2 bases; J trimming: 6 bases; junction bases outside the gene matches: 5. The CDR3 has 14 residues. Germline CDR1 reads SGHVS; CDR2 reads FQNEAQ. CDR3 in amino acids: CASSLRQGLDGYTF. The CDR3 region has the DNA TGTGCCAGCAGCTTACGACAGGGGCTGGATGGCTACACCTTC.

The chain employs TRBV7-2 and TRBJ1-2; 8 nucleotides agree with TRBD1. The CDR3 runs to 13 residues. The V segment lost 5 bases and the J segment 8 bases; nucleotides outside the gene matches: 7. CDR1 and CDR2 from the germline V gene are SGHTA and FQGNSA. The CDR3 is CASSRGQGEGYTF. The CDR3 nucleotides read TGTGCCAGCAGCCGAGGACAGGGAGAAGGCTACACCTTC.

The V call is TRBV6-2 or TRBV6-3, the J call TRBJ2-1; 7 bases fit TRBD1. The CDR3 extends over 12 amino acids. CDR1 is MNHEY, CDR2 SVGEGT, per germline. Unmatched junction bases numbered 2, after V lost 5 bases and J lost 7 bases. CDR3 nucleotide sequence: TGTGCCAGCAGTAACAGGGGTAATGAGCAGTTCTTC. Translating it yields CASSNRGNEQFF.

This clone turned up a few times. This sequence joins TRBV12-3 or TRBV12-4 and TRBJ1-2; TRBD1 matches at 7 bases. This CDR3 contains 12 residues. The V segment lost 7 bases and the J segment 8 bases; nucleotides outside the gene matches: 7. CDR3 DNA sequence: TGTGCCAGCACCGACAGGGTGAGAGGCTACACCTTC. Amino acid sequence: CASTDRVRGYTF.

This clone was observed once. The chain couples TRBV9 to TRBJ2-5, with 9 nucleotides matching TRBD2. The CDR3 is 15 residues long. Germline V CDR1 and CDR2: SGDLS, YYNGEE. V shed 0 bases, J shed 5 bases, and the junction held 5 bases outside the gene matches. In DNA, the CDR3 is TGTGCCAGCAGCGTAGATAGCGGGGGCTGGGAGACCCAGTACTTC. Its protein product is CASSVDSGGWETQYF.

The chain is built from TRBV11-2 and TRBJ2-4; tentative D call: TRBD2 (5 bases). The V end lost 0 bases, the J end lost 9 bases, and 6 bases lay between the germline ends. CDR1 SGHAT and CDR2 FQNNGV come from the germline V gene. This CDR3 comprises 12 residues. The CDR3 region is CASSLDRGIQYF. CDR3 DNA: TGTGCCAGCAGCTTAGATCGGGGCATTCAGTACTTC.

The J gene is TRBJ2-1, the V gene TRBV18; the match to TRBD1 covers 7 bases. The junction had 6 bases not matched to a gene; V was cut back by 4 bases and J by 0 bases. This CDR3 is built from 16 residues. Germline CDR1 KGHSH, CDR2 LQKENI. Here the CDR3 reads CASSHLGQSSYNEQFF. The CDR3 DNA sequence: TGTGCCAGCTCACACTTGGGACAGAGCTCCTACAATGAGCAGTTCTTC.

CDR3 nucleotide sequence: TGCGCCAGCAGCCAAGCAGGGACAGGGGCCTACGAGCAGTACTTC. The encoded protein is CASSQAGTGAYEQYF. The rearrangement joins TRBV4-1 to TRBJ2-7; 10 bases are a match to TRBD1. With 1 base clipped from V and 2 bases from J, the junction kept 2 bases outside the gene matches. Per the germline V gene, CDR1 is MGHRA and CDR2 is YSYEKL. The CDR3 totals 15 residues.

The chain combines TRBV6-5 with TRBJ1-2; TRBD1 is a possible D gene (6 bases). Trimming took 6 bases from V and 4 from J, leaving 15 bases between them. This CDR3 contains 14 residues. Germline assignment: CDR1 MNHEY and CDR2 SVGAGI. This CDR3 is CASRVLGQIYGYTF. As DNA, the CDR3 is TGTGCCAGCAGGGTACTCGGACAGATCTATGGCTACACCTTC.

The chain links TRBV19 to TRBJ1-1; D unresolved. Germline V gene sequence: CDR1 LNHDA, CDR2 SQIVND (reference sequence). The CDR3 is 13 amino acids. With 3 bases removed from V and 4 bases from J, the gap between germline ends came to 9 bases. The CDR3 here is CASSMRPVTEAFF. DNA for the CDR3: TGTGCCAGTAGTATGAGGCCCGTCACTGAAGCTTTCTTT.

This clone came up a few times. The chain combines TRBV4-1 with TRBJ1-4; D is ambiguous. The V end was cut by 1 base, the J end by 7 bases, with 10 bases between. Germline assignment: CDR1 MGHRA and CDR2 YSYEKL. The length of the CDR3 is 14 residues. DNA of the CDR3: TGCGCCAGCAGCCAAGTATACGGGTTTGAAAAACTGTTTTTT. This sequence encodes CASSQVYGFEKLFF.